This note documents a single TCR beta chain sequence. The target antigen is unknown. Splitting of each subset's genomic DNA was done evenly across several immunoSEQ plates. Sequencing used immunoSEQ multiplex PCR; TCRdb keeps in-frame clones, though not all of them. The sample includes roughly 2.5 million clones, approximately 92% of them seen just once. The sample originates from a study of shared clonotypes between healthy human individuals. Both subsets, CD45RA+ naive and CD45RA-negative memory, were split from the CD4+ cells. Germline CDR1 reads MNHNS; CDR2 reads SASEGT. J gave up 5 bases and V 6 bases, and 8 bases lay outside the gene matches. The CDR3 consists of 15 residues. Findings of the study overall: Non-shared clonotypes had lower generation probabilities than clonotypes shared by all four sorted-subset donors. Sharing across four donors was highest in naive CD4 (approximately 5%) and lowest in memory CD8 (0.4%).

The sequencing input was naive CD4+ T cells sorted from blood. Regarding subset: CD45RA+ positively selected. The sequence came from a man aged 18 to 30 in good health. The V gene is TRBV6-1, the J gene TRBJ2-2; 8 nucleotides align to TRBD2. The CDR3 coding sequence is TGTGCCAGCAGGGAGCGGGAGCGGGGTACCGGGGAGCTGTTTTTT. Its translation: CASRERERGTGELFF.